The rows below give T cell receptor beta chains drawn from one sample of a study of early T cells in non-severe SARS-CoV-2 infection. In TCRdb, the 5' RACE reads were re-called with MiXCR into one record per CDR3 protein. The sample has 70,000 to 90,000 distinct CDR3 sequences; about 10% are singletons. This material consisted of whole blood, taken at baseline. The receptor set was obtained from an adult who was a healthcare worker with PCR-confirmed SARS-CoV-2 infection or an uninfected control (not recorded which). Each CDR3 is given with its conserved first and last residue. D genes are given only for firm matches. Not every row has a clone size; where given, it reads once, few, many or a size class.

size,V,D,J,CDR3,DNA
many,TRBV2,-,TRBJ2-2,CASSEVRANTGELFF,TGTGCCAGCAGTGAAGTACGTGCGAACACCGGGGAGCTGTTTTTT
few,TRBV4-1,TRBD2,TRBJ2-3,CASSQVGREGLLDTQYF,TGCGCCAGCAGCCAAGTAGGTCGGGAGGGCCTTTTGGATACGCAGTATTTT
few,TRBV10-3,-,TRBJ2-1,CAISDQNEQFF,TGTGCCATCAGTGACCAGAATGAGCAGTTCTTC
few,TRBV7-9,-,TRBJ2-1,CASSPKYRSMGGNEQFF,TGTGCCAGCAGCCCAAAATATAGGTCAATGGGAGGTAATGAGCAGTTCTTC
-,TRBV10-3,TRBD2,TRBJ2-7,CAISVTGTQGLAGSYEQYF,TGTGCCATCAGCGTTACCGGGACACAAGGACTAGCGGGGAGCTACGAGCAGTACTTC
-,TRBV30,TRBD2,TRBJ2-7,CAWSVLAGASEQYF,TGTGCCTGGAGTGTCCTAGCGGGAGCTAGCGAGCAGTACTTC
-,TRBV5-5,-,TRBJ2-4,CASSSRQGKNIQYF,TGTGCCAGCAGCTCCCGGCAGGGGAAAAACATTCAGTACTTC
few,TRBV5-1,TRBD2,TRBJ2-3,CASSLQTSAADTQYF,TGCGCCAGCAGCTTACAGACTAGCGCCGCAGATACGCAGTATTTT
-,TRBV7-8,-,TRBJ2-1,CASSLDPDSLQFF,TGTGCCAGCAGCTTAGATCCAGACTCCCTGCAGTTCTTC
few,TRBV20-1,TRBD2,TRBJ2-5,CSARDSGTSGKWGQETQYF,TGCAGTGCTAGAGATTCGGGGACTAGCGGGAAATGGGGGCAAGAGACCCAGTACTTC
once,TRBV9,TRBD2,TRBJ2-3,CASSPQALAGSTDTQYF,TGTGCCAGCAGCCCCCAAGCCCTAGCGGGAAGCACAGATACGCAGTATTTT
-,TRBV6-6,-,TRBJ1-2,CASAELLYGYTF,TGTGCCAGCGCCGAACTGCTCTATGGCTACACCTTC
-,TRBV7-3,-,TRBJ2-1,CASSRGTSYNEQFF,TGTGCCAGCAGCCGCGGCACCTCCTACAATGAGCAGTTCTTC
-,TRBV27,TRBD2,TRBJ2-3,CASSLGGSSGTDTQYF,TGTGCCAGCAGTTTGGGCGGGAGCTCGGGCACAGATACGCAGTATTTT
few,TRBV2,TRBD2,TRBJ2-7,CAGQSGNGYEQYF,TGTGCCGGGCAGAGCGGGAATGGGTACGAGCAGTACTTC
few,TRBV5-1,-,TRBJ1-2,CASSSATHKDYGYTF,TGCGCCAGCAGCTCGGCGACGCATAAGGACTATGGCTACACCTTC
few,TRBV27,TRBD2,TRBJ2-1,CASSLGTSSYNEQFF,TGTGCCAGCAGTTTAGGGACTAGCAGCTACAATGAGCAGTTCTTC
many,TRBV7-9,TRBD2,TRBJ2-7,CASSLAGARGYEQYF,TGTGCCAGCAGCTTGGCGGGAGCACGGGGATACGAGCAGTACTTC
-,TRBV27,TRBD2,TRBJ2-1,CASRAGTSGYNEQFF,TGTGCCAGCAGGGCCGGGACTAGCGGTTACAATGAGCAGTTCTTC
few,TRBV28,-,TRBJ1-6,CASNDSYFNSPLHF,TGTGCCAGCAACGACAGCTACTTTAATTCACCCCTCCACTTT
many,TRBV12-3/TRBV12-4,TRBD1,TRBJ2-1,CASSPGTGYNEQFF,TGTGCCAGCAGTCCCGGGACAGGTTACAATGAGCAGTTCTTC
few,TRBV4-1,-,TRBJ2-7,CASSQDLWDGSYEQYF,TGCGCCAGCAGCCAAGATCTTTGGGACGGTTCCTACGAGCAGTACTTC
-,TRBV2,TRBD1,TRBJ1-5,CASSRTGTVDQPQHF,TGTGCCAGCAGTCGAACCGGGACAGTCGATCAGCCCCAGCATTTT
-,TRBV12-3/TRBV12-4,-,TRBJ2-3,CASTSPLAEDTQYF,TGTGCCAGCACCTCCCCCCTAGCTGAAGATACGCAGTATTTT
many,TRBV7-2,TRBD1,TRBJ2-7,CASSLEPGQGAWEQYF,TGTGCCAGCAGCTTAGAGCCGGGACAGGGGGCTTGGGAGCAGTACTTC
few,TRBV18,TRBD1,TRBJ1-5,CASSPPGQRNQPQHF,TGTGCCAGCTCACCACCGGGACAGCGCAATCAGCCCCAGCATTTT
many,TRBV5-1,-,TRBJ2-5,CASSHLEETQYF,TGCGCCAGCAGCCACCTCGAAGAGACCCAGTACTTC
few,TRBV11-2,-,TRBJ2-3,CASSLENTQYF,TGTGCCAGCAGCTTGGAAAATACGCAGTATTTT
many,TRBV10-1,-,TRBJ1-1,CASSAGRSGTEAFF,TGCGCCAGCAGTGCAGGGCGGTCGGGCACTGAAGCTTTCTTT
once,TRBV6-1,TRBD1,TRBJ2-5,CASSEALHGTGLGETQYF,TGTGCCAGCAGTGAAGCGCTTCATGGGACAGGGCTCGGGGAGACCCAGTACTTC
-,TRBV20-1,TRBD2,TRBJ2-1,CSAHPGLAGEEQFF,TGCAGTGCCCACCCGGGACTAGCGGGAGAGGAGCAGTTCTTC
many,TRBV10-3,-,TRBJ2-4,CAISESEGPAKNIQYF,TGTGCCATCAGTGAGTCGGAGGGCCCAGCCAAAAACATTCAGTACTTC
-,TRBV7-6,-,TRBJ2-7,CASSRVRDCTTWSSYEQYF,TGTGCCAGCAGCCGGGTCCGGGACTGTACGACTTGGAGCTCCTACGAGCAGTACTTC